These 30 T cell receptor beta chains originate from one sample sequenced in a study of Tregs in tolerant kidney transplant recipients. Clones were read by immunoSEQ multiplex PCR, and TCRdb kept only the in-frame ones, dropping some. The sample has some 69,000 clones, 84% seen once. The sequencing input was CD4+ T cells from blood. The receptors come from a human donor in good health.

This chain joins TRBV18 and TRBJ1-5; no clear D gene. Germline CDR1 KGHSH, CDR2 LQKENI. The CDR3 length is 15 residues. Trimming removed 2 bases at V and 0 bases at J, with 8 bases between. This CDR3 reads CASSPYVDSNQPQHF. In nucleotides, the CDR3 is TGTGCCAGCTCACCATATGTGGATAGCAATCAGCCCCAGCATTTT. Combining the CDR3 with reference TRBV18 and TRBJ1-5 gives the whole variable domain NAGVMQNPRHLVRRRGQEARLRCSPMKGHSHVYWYRQLPEEGLKFMVYLQKENIIDESGMPKERFSAEFPKEGPSILRIQQVVRGDSAAYFCASSPYVDSNQPQHFGDGTRLSIL.

In nucleotides, the CDR3 is TGCGCCAGCAGCTTCACAGGGGGTGCGGAGACCCAGTACTTC. It translates to CASSFTGGAETQYF. The chain links TRBV5-1 to TRBJ2-5, with 8 bases aligning to TRBD1. The CDR3 length is 14 residues. Germline assignment: CDR1 SGHRS and CDR2 YFSETQ. V shed 2 bases, J shed 5 bases, and the junction held 5 bases outside the gene matches.

This chain links TRBV5-4 with TRBJ1-1; D gene unclear. Germline CDR1 SGHNT, CDR2 YYREEE (reference sequence). This CDR3 has 11 amino acids. Trimming cost V 4 bases and J 7 bases, with 8 bases left between them. CDR3 loop: CASSQGLEAFF. The CDR3, as DNA: TGTGCCAGCAGCCAAGGTCTTGAAGCTTTCTTT. The whole variable domain, remainder taken from reference TRBV5-4 and TRBJ1-1, is ETGVTQSPTHLIKTRGQQVTLRCSSQSGHNTVSWYQQALGQGPQFIFQYYREEENGRGNFPPRFSGLQFPNYSSELNVNALELDDSALYLCASSQGLEAFFGQGTRLTVV.

CDR3 loop: CASSLMEYLGYTF. CDR3 coding DNA: TGTGCCAGCAGCTTAATGGAGTATCTTGGCTACACCTTC. The genes are TRBV7-2 and TRBJ1-2; D gene uncertain. With 2 bases removed from V and 7 bases from J, the gap between germline ends came to 11 bases. This CDR3 has 13 amino acids. Germline-derived CDR1 and CDR2 are SGHTA and FQGNSA.

The J gene is TRBJ1-1, the V gene TRBV14, with D perhaps TRBD1 (5 bases). The CDR3 runs 13 residues. Deletions cut 1 base from V and 10 bases from J, with 13 bases between. Germline V gene lookup returns CDR1 SGHDN and CDR2 FVKESK. The DNA for the CDR3 is TGTGCCAGCAGCCAAGTTAAGGGGTTTAGAGCTTTCTTT. Translation gives CASSQVKGFRAFF.

This clone was recorded once. This chain connects TRBV21-1 to TRBJ2-1; the DNA was not used to check the table's D call, TRBD2. TRBV21-1 is assigned pseudogene status. There are 18 residues in the CDR3. This chain's CDR3 is CASSKRNYRLAGDNEQFF. In DNA form, the CDR3 reads TGTGCCAGCAGCAAAAGAAACTATAGGCTAGCGGGGGACAATGAGCAGTTCTTC.

The chain carries TRBV5-1 and TRBJ2-5; TRBD1 matches at 9 bases. The germline gives CDR1 SGHRS, CDR2 YFSETQ. This CDR3 is built from 14 residues. V shed 4 bases and J 5 bases; nucleotides not matched to a gene: 6. CDR3 in DNA: TGCGCCAGCAGCGCCCAAACAGGGGGCGAGACCCAGTACTTC. Amino acids: CASSAQTGGETQYF. Variable domain in full (rest from reference TRBV5-1 and TRBJ2-5): KAGVTQTPRYLIKTRGQQVTLSCSPISGHRSVSWYQQTPGQGLQFLFEYFSETQRNKGNFPGRFSGRQFSNSRSEMNVSTLELGDSALYLCASSAQTGGETQYFGPGTRLLVL.

This clone has only a few counts. This chain connects TRBV7-8 to TRBJ1-2; D remains ambiguous. The length of the CDR3 is 15 residues. V lost 1 base, J lost 1 base, and 10 bases lay in between. Germline CDR1 is SGHVS and CDR2 is FQNEAQ. CDR3 in amino acids: CASSLGGGVNYGYTF. In DNA, the CDR3 is TGTGCCAGCAGCTTAGGGGGTGGGGTTAACTATGGCTACACCTTC.

Written as DNA, the CDR3 is TGCGCCAGCAGCCAACAACAGGGCTACTATGGCTACACCTTC. Translation gives CASSQQQGYYGYTF. The rearrangement joins TRBV4-1 to TRBJ1-2; D perhaps matches TRBD1 (6 bases). CDR3 length: 14 residues. V shed 2 bases and J shed 3 bases, with 10 bases lying between them. Germline CDR1 MGHRA, CDR2 YSYEKL.

The J gene is TRBJ2-5, the V gene TRBV2; 8 nucleotides align to TRBD2. CDR1 and CDR2 from the germline V gene are SNHLY and FYNNEI. Losses at the gene ends were 8 bases for V and 1 base for J; bases not matched to a gene: 9. This CDR3 has 15 amino acids. The CDR3: CASLPLTSGQETQYF. CDR3 sequence (DNA): TGTGCCAGCCTACCCTTAACTAGCGGCCAAGAGACCCAGTACTTC.

This clone has just one count. The chain is built from TRBV29-1 and TRBJ2-5; no clear D gene. Germline CDR1 and CDR2: SQVTM and ANQGSEA. V was cut by 7 bases and J by 5 bases, with 20 bases left in between. CDR3 size: 14 residues. CDR3 region: CSALPGPRRETQYF. For the CDR3, the DNA is TGCAGCGCCCTCCCCGGGCCCCGAAGGGAGACCCAGTACTTC.

The chain is built from TRBV6-5 and TRBJ1-2; D is undetermined. CDR3 length equals 11 residues. V lost 10 bases, J lost 7 bases, and 13 bases lay in between. Germline CDR1 MNHEY, CDR2 SVGAGI. The CDR3 nucleotides are TGTGCCACCCAGTCTGGCGGTGGCTACACCTTC. Translation gives CATQSGGGYTF.

The chain uses TRBV29-1 and TRBJ2-7; D tentatively fits TRBD1 or TRBD2 (5 bases each). This CDR3 region has 11 residues. Looked up from germline, CDR1 is SQVTM and CDR2 is ANQGSEA. V lost 5 bases, J lost 5 bases, and 10 bases lay in between. CDR3 residues: CSVSGTHEQYF. CDR3 DNA: TGCAGCGTTTCCGGGACCCACGAGCAGTACTTC.

A single count supports this clone. The rearrangement links TRBV18 to TRBJ1-4; a weak D match, TRBD1 (5 bases). The CDR3 has 16 amino acids. Germline V gene data show CDR1 as KGHSH and CDR2 as LQKENI. V was shortened by 2 bases and J by 1 base, with 11 bases between the two germline ends. The CDR3 region is CASSPTVGETNEKLFF. CDR3 nucleotides: TGTGCCAGCTCACCAACTGTGGGGGAAACTAATGAAAAACTGTTTTTT.

V gene TRBV6-1 combines with J gene TRBJ2-2, with no clear D. This CDR3 has 13 amino acids. V gave up 6 bases and J gave up 11 bases, with 16 bases separating them. CDR1 MNHNS and CDR2 SASEGT come from the germline V gene. The DNA of the CDR3 is TGTGCCAGCAGCCCCTGGGTCGGCGCAGAGCTGTTTTTT. Protein product: CASSPWVGAELFF.

This chain uses TRBV2 with TRBJ2-3; D tentatively reads TRBD1 or TRBD2 (5 bases each). V lost 1 base, J lost 5 bases, and 16 bases lay in between. The CDR3 totals 16 residues. CDR1 is SNHLY, CDR2 FYNNEI, per germline. The CDR3 reads CASSEVSGRMGDTQYF. The CDR3 nucleotides are TGTGCCAGCAGTGAAGTGTCAGGGAGAATGGGAGATACGCAGTATTTT.

The genes are TRBV5-6 and TRBJ2-1; 12 bases line up with TRBD2. This CDR3 has 17 residues. The V gene end was trimmed by 2 bases and the J gene end by 2 bases; junction bases not matched to a gene: 5. Looked up from germline, CDR1 is SGHDT and CDR2 is YYEEEE. CDR3: CASSFASGRAAYNEQFF. CDR3 DNA: TGTGCCAGCAGCTTCGCTAGCGGGAGGGCCGCCTACAATGAGCAGTTCTTC.

V and J are TRBV9 and TRBJ2-7, with D possibly being TRBD1 (5 bases). The CDR3 is made up of 13 amino acids. Germline values: CDR1 SGDLS, CDR2 YYNGEE. Trimming took off 0 bases at V and 6 bases at J, with 10 bases between the two ends. For the CDR3, the DNA is TGTGCCAGCAGCGTAGCAGGGAATCGCGAGCAGTACTTC. This codes for CASSVAGNREQYF.

Details on this clone: The junction departs from germline at one end; a sequencing error may be responsible. This same CDR3 is encoded by further DNA sequences in the sample. The chain uses TRBV18 and TRBJ1-2; the D is unclear. The CDR3 has 13 amino acids. Germline V lookup: CDR1 KGHSH, CDR2 LQKENI. CDR3 amino acids: CASSLESYYGYTF. The DNA for the CDR3 is TGTGCCAGCTCACTGGAGTCCTACTATGGCTACACTTTC.

This sequence joins TRBV2 and TRBJ1-2, with 8 bases that match TRBD1. The CDR3 is 15 residues long. With 7 bases clipped from V and 2 bases from J, the junction kept 9 bases outside the gene matches. CDR1 is SNHLY, CDR2 FYNNEI, per germline. The CDR3 region has the DNA TGTGCCAGCAACGGAGTGGACAGGGCGAACTATGGCTACACCTTC. It is translated as CASNGVDRANYGYTF.

The gene calls are TRBV7-2 and TRBJ1-6; D perhaps matches TRBD1 (5 bases). CDR3 length equals 16 residues. V was trimmed by 4 bases and J by 6 bases, leaving 16 bases between them. CDR1 SGHTA and CDR2 FQGNSA come from the germline V gene. The CDR3 region has the DNA TGTGCCAGCAGCTCGCAAACCGGGACGAGTAATTCACCCCTCCACTTT. As protein: CASSSQTGTSNSPLHF.

CDR3 region: CASGLVDKLRGLADNEQFF. DNA for the CDR3: TGTGCTAGTGGTTTGGTTGACAAGCTGAGGGGACTAGCGGACAATGAGCAGTTCTTC. The chain links TRBV12-5 to TRBJ2-1, with TRBD2 identical over 11 bases. Trimming took 0 bases from V and 5 from J; bases not matched to a gene: 12. This CDR3 contains 19 residues. Looked up from germline, CDR1 is LGHNT and CDR2 is FRNRAP.

This clone has a handful of counts. The genes are TRBV7-2 and TRBJ2-6; no firm D call. The germline V gene has CDR1 SGHTA and CDR2 FQGNSA. V was pared by 2 bases and J by 0 bases, with 11 bases between. This CDR3 contains 17 residues. CDR3 coding DNA: TGTGCCAGCAGCTTAACGCATCAGAGCTCTGGGGCCAACGTCCTGACTTTC. It codes for CASSLTHQSSGANVLTF.

The chain recombines TRBV5-1 with TRBJ2-7; D is uncertain. Germline V lookup: CDR1 SGHRS, CDR2 YFSETQ. The V and J ends lost 2 bases and 2 bases respectively, with 11 bases between them. The CDR3 is 14 residues long. CDR3 nucleotide sequence: TGCGCCAGCAGCTTCAGCCATCCCACCTACGAGCAGTACTTC. Its protein is CASSFSHPTYEQYF.

This clone was recorded once. This sequence joins TRBV15 and TRBJ2-2, with D possibly matching TRBD1 (6 bases). The CDR3 totals 16 residues. Germline-derived CDR1 and CDR2 are LNHNV and YYDKDF (reference sequence). The V and J ends lost 0 bases and 7 bases respectively, with 15 bases between them. CDR3 in DNA: TGTGCCACCAGCAGAGAGTCGGTCGCAGGGGTCGGGGAGCTGTTTTTT. Translation gives CATSRESVAGVGELFF.

This clone has ten or more counts. The CDR3 coding sequence is TGTGCCAGCAGCTTGGAAGGGTCTTTAATAGGTGGCTACACCTTC. Translating it yields CASSLEGSLIGGYTF. V gene TRBV5-4 combines with J gene TRBJ1-2; D remains unclear. The CDR3 is made up of 15 amino acids. The germline CDR1 and CDR2 sequences are SGHNT and YYREEE (reference sequence). The V gene lost 0 bases and the J gene lost 7 bases, with 16 bases spanning the gap. Full variable domain (remainder filled in from reference TRBV5-4 and TRBJ1-2): ETGVTQSPTHLIKTRGQQVTLRCSSQSGHNTVSWYQQALGQGPQFIFQYYREEENGRGNFPPRFSGLQFPNYSSELNVNALELDDSALYLCASSLEGSLIGGYTFGSGTRLTVV.

This rearrangement joins TRBV7-7 to TRBJ2-2; 11 bases are a match to TRBD2. The V gene's germline CDR1 is SSHAT and CDR2 FNYEAQ (reference sequence). J was trimmed by 1 base and V by 5 bases; bases with no gene match: 0. The CDR3 extends over 15 amino acids. As DNA, the CDR3 is TGTGCCAGCAGCACTAGCGGGGGGAACACCGGGGAGCTGTTTTTT. Translated, it gives CASSTSGGNTGELFF.

This clone was counted a single time. The V and J genes are TRBV6-6 and TRBJ1-1, with 10 bases matching TRBD1. From germline, CDR1 is MNHNY and CDR2 SVGAGI (reference sequence). There are 14 residues in the CDR3. Germline trimming cut 7 bases from V and 1 base from J; bases unmatched to any gene: 3. The DNA of the CDR3 is TGTGCCAGCATCCGACAGGGGGCGAACACTGAAGCTTTCTTT. As protein: CASIRQGANTEAFF.

Only a few counts were recorded for this clone. The rearrangement joins TRBV7-6 to TRBJ2-7; D may be TRBD2 (6 bases). The CDR3 is 13 amino acids. The germline V gene has CDR1 SGHVS and CDR2 FNYEAQ. Trimming cost V 5 bases and J 6 bases, with 14 bases left between them. CDR3 region: CASSPGGGVEQYF. DNA for the CDR3: TGTGCCAGCAGCCCCGGAGGAGGGGTCGAGCAGTACTTC.

V gene TRBV14 combines with J gene TRBJ2-3; D is ambiguous. The V gene lost 4 bases and the J gene lost 2 bases, with 10 bases spanning the gap. The CDR3 has 14 residues. Germline CDR1 reads SGHDN; CDR2 reads FVKESK. CDR3 DNA: TGTGCCAGCAGCCTAAGGGTAGTCACAGATACGCAGTATTTT. This translates into CASSLRVVTDTQYF. The variable domain in full, completed from reference TRBV14 and TRBJ2-3, reads EAGVTQFPSHSVIEKGQTVTLRCDPISGHDNLYWYRRVMGKEIKFLLHFVKESKQDESGMPNNRFLAERTGGTYSTLKVQPAELEDSGVYFCASSLRVVTDTQYFGPGTRLTVL.